This T cell receptor beta chain emerged from a study of post-analysis software for immune sequencing data. At the level of the study: Disease courses included relapsing-remitting, secondary progressive and progressive-relapsing multiple sclerosis. Overall study findings and caveats: When compared against controls, multiple sclerosis patients showed significantly lower normalized Chao1 diversity. Comparison of patients with controls showed five or six TRBV segments more frequent in patients, TRBV5-6, TRBV5-1 and TRBV20-1 among them.

The CDR3 spans 15 residues. Germline V gives CDR1 SGHRS, CDR2 YFSETQ. V gave up 5 bases and J gave up 7 bases; unmatched junction bases: 12. The library was made from cDNA and included unique molecular identifiers. Input populations of about 1 to 11 million T cells gave rise to some 500,000 cDNA molecules. TCRdb reprocessed the PCR reads via MiXCR and lists one record per CDR3 protein. The data contain about 460,000 distinct CDR3 sequences, less than 45% of them singletons. As regards this clonotype: The antigen is unknown.

The sequence derives from a girl between 10 and 17 years old with multiple sclerosis. This chain joins TRBV5-1 and TRBJ2-7, with TRBD2 matching 10 bases. Sample: blood. The CDR3 here is CASRRSSGSTEEQYF. CDR3 DNA sequence: TGCGCCAGCAGGAGATCTAGCGGGAGTACAGAAGAGCAGTACTTC.